The sequence of this T cell receptor (beta chain) was determined in a study of CD8+ T cells in alopecia areata. Isolated RNA was reverse transcribed into cDNA used as the sequencing template. Profiling relied on immunoSEQ multiplex PCR, and the TCRdb table lists in-frame clones only, not all of them. The sample gives about 150,000 clones, approximately 53% of which show up once; approximately 19% is in the top ten. CDR3 length: 14 residues. V was clipped by 0 bases and J by 4 bases; unmatched bases: 3. Germline CDR1 reads GTSNPN; CDR2 reads SVGIG (reference sequence). The J gene is TRBJ1-3, the V gene TRBV30, with 7 positions matching TRBD1. The sequencing used CD8+ T cells sorted from blood, collected at week 0. The sequence was obtained from a human donor with alopecia areata. The CDR3 region has the DNA TGTGCCTGGAGTGTGGGGACAGACGGAAACACCATATATTTT. Protein sequence: CAWSVGTDGNTIYF.